These 11 T cell receptor beta chains were all obtained from the same sample, sequenced in a study of blood T cell repertoires in COVID-19. Measured with immunoSEQ multiplex PCR; TCRdb has only the in-frame clones, and not every one. The profile shows 85,000 to 90,000 clones, around 88% of them singletons. The source material was peripheral blood. The receptors stem from a man older than 75 with active or convalescent COVID-19.

J is TRBJ2-2 and V is TRBV7-3; D call uncertain. V shed 4 bases and J shed 5 bases, with 11 bases lying between them. Looked up from germline, CDR1 is SGHTA and CDR2 is FQGTGA. The CDR3 consists of 14 residues. The CDR3 sequence is CASSSNTKTGELFF. The CDR3 coding sequence is TGTGCCAGCAGCTCAAACACTAAGACCGGGGAGCTGTTTTTT.

This chain joins TRBV5-1 and TRBJ2-5; D is possibly TRBD2 (5 bases). This CDR3 comprises 14 residues. CDR1 SGHRS and CDR2 YFSETQ come from the germline V gene. Trimming stripped 4 bases from V and 2 bases from J, with 12 bases between. CDR3 sequence reads: CASSPTRDQETQYF. The CDR3 coding sequence is TGCGCCAGCAGCCCGACCCGGGATCAAGAGACCCAGTACTTC.

This chain joins TRBV7-2 and TRBJ2-1; 9 bases fit TRBD2. Germline CDR1 SGHTA, CDR2 FQGNSA. The V and J ends lost 3 bases and 0 bases, in that order; junction bases with no gene match: 3. CDR3 length: 16 residues. CDR3: CASSFRAGGSYNEQFF. DNA for the CDR3: TGTGCCAGCAGCTTCCGAGCGGGAGGCTCCTACAATGAGCAGTTCTTC. Together with reference TRBV7-2 and TRBJ2-1, the CDR3 gives the full variable domain: GAGVSQSPSNKVTEKGKDVELRCDPISGHTALYWYRQSLGQGLEFLIYFQGNSAPDKSGLPSDRFSAERTGGSVSTLTIQRTQQEDSAVYLCASSFRAGGSYNEQFFGPGTRLTVL.

This sequence joins TRBV5-1 and TRBJ1-5, with D tentatively TRBD1 (5 bases). Looked up from germline, CDR1 is SGHRS and CDR2 is YFSETQ. The CDR3 length is 14 residues. Deletions cut 0 bases from V and 4 bases from J, with 8 bases between. The CDR3 is CASSLGGSNQPQHF. CDR3 DNA sequence: TGCGCCAGCAGCTTGGGGGGCTCGAATCAGCCCCAGCATTTT.

This chain uses TRBV7-2 with TRBJ2-7; TRBD2 matches at 12 bases. The CDR3 consists of 16 residues. The trim removed 5 bases at V and 3 bases at J, leaving 8 bases unmatched. Germline V gene data show CDR1 as SGHTA and CDR2 as FQGNSA. Here the CDR3 DNA reads TGTGCCAGCAGCCCGGGACTAGCGGGCGTTAGCTACGAGCAGTACTTC. Translation: CASSPGLAGVSYEQYF.

J is TRBJ1-2 and V is TRBV24-1, with D possibly being TRBD1 (5 bases). The V end was cut by 4 bases, the J end by 8 bases, with 22 bases between. Germline V CDR1 and CDR2: KGHDR, SFDVKD. The CDR3 runs 16 residues. The CDR3 protein is CATSDSHRTKVSGYTF. The DNA of the CDR3 is TGTGCCACCAGTGACTCCCATCGGACAAAAGTAAGCGGCTACACCTTC.

This clone was recorded once. The V call is TRBV5-1, the J call TRBJ2-3, with TRBD2 identical over 12 bases. The CDR3 sequence is 16 residues long. Unmatched junction bases numbered 8, after V lost 6 bases and J lost 3 bases. Germline V gene data show CDR1 as SGHRS and CDR2 as YFSETQ. The CDR3 spells CASTPPTSGSTDTQYF. CDR3 nucleotide sequence: TGCGCCAGCACCCCGCCGACTAGCGGGAGTACAGATACGCAGTATTTT.

Comments on this clone: Additional DNA sequences in this sample encode the identical CDR3. This sequence joins TRBV3-1 (or the pseudogene TRBV3-2) and TRBJ1-6; D call uncertain. CDR1 LGHDT and CDR2 YNNKEL come from the germline V gene (reference sequence). CDR3 size: 12 residues. V lost 0 bases and J lost 10, with 4 bases in between. The CDR3: CASSQDQSPLHF. The CDR3 DNA reads TGTGCCAGCAGCCAAGATCAGTCACCCCTCCACTTT.

The gene calls are TRBV7-9 and TRBJ2-7, with 11 positions matching TRBD2. This CDR3 has 15 residues. Germline values: CDR1 SEHNR, CDR2 FQNEAQ (reference sequence). V was clipped by 5 bases and J by 1 base; unmatched bases: 4. The CDR3 region is CASSHGLAGSYEQYF. In DNA, the CDR3 is TGTGCCAGCAGCCACGGACTAGCGGGTTCCTACGAGCAGTACTTC.

This rearrangement joins TRBV29-1 to TRBJ1-2; perhaps TRBD1 as D (6 bases). Germline values: CDR1 SQVTM, CDR2 ANQGSEA. V was clipped by 6 bases and J by 3 bases, with 17 bases between them. This CDR3 region has 14 residues. CDR3 coding DNA: TGCAGCGTCCAAGACAGGTTAACCGACTATGGCTACACCTTC. Protein product: CSVQDRLTDYGYTF.

The rearrangement links TRBV4-1 to TRBJ2-3, with D tentatively TRBD2 (6 bases). CDR3 length: 16 residues. V lost 3 bases, J lost 0 bases, and 13 bases lay in between. From germline, CDR1 is MGHRA and CDR2 YSYEKL. The CDR3 region has the DNA TGCGCCAGCAGCCAGGTCCGGGGGACGAGCACAGATACGCAGTATTTT. Its translation: CASSQVRGTSTDTQYF.